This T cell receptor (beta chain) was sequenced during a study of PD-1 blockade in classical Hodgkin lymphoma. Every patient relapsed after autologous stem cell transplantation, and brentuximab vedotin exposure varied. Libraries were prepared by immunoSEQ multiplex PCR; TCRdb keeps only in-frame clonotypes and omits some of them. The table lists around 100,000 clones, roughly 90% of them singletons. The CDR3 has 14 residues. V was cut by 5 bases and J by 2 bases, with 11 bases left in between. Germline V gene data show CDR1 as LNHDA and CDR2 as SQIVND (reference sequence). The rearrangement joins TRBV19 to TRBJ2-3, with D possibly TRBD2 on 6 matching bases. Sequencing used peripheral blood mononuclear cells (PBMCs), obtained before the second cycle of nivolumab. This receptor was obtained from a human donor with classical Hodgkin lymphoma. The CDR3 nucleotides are TGTGCCAGTAGTGAGGGACTTCTCACAGATACGCAGTATTTT. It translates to CASSEGLLTDTQYF.